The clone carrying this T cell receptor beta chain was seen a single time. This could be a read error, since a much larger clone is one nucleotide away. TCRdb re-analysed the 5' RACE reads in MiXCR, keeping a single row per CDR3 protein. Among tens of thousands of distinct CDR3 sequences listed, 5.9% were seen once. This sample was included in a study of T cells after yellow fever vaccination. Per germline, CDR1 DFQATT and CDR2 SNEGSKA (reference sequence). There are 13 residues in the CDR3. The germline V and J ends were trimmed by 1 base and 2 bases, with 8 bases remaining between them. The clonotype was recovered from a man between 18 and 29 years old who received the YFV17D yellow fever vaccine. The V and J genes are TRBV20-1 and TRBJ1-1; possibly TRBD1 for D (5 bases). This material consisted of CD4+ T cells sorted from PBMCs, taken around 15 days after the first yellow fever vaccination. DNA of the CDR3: TGCAGTGCTAGAGGGACATTTAACACTGAAGCTTTCTTT. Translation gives CSARGTFNTEAFF.